These T cell receptor beta chains were read from a single sample in a study of OX40 agonist ivuxolimab in advanced cancers. Data came from immunoSEQ multiplex PCR; TCRdb stores just in-frame clones and leaves some out. The profile covers more than 65,000 clones, with approximately 94% appearing a single time and 15% to 17% taken by the ten largest. The sequences come from CD4+ or CD8+ T cells sorted from blood, collected in a trial of the OX40 agonist ivuxolimab. The source is an adult with an advanced solid tumor such as melanoma, head and neck, liver or kidney cancer. The CDR3 runs from the conserved cysteine through the conserved F or W. D genes are given only for firm matches. The size field is filled for only some rows; it gives once, few, many or a size class.

J: TRBJ1-1; size: NA; D: NA; V: TRBV7-7; DNA: TGTGCTAGCAGCCCCATGGGAGGGAACACTGAAGCTTTCTTT; CDR3: CASSPMGGNTEAFF
J: TRBJ2-5; size: NA; D: TRBD1; V: TRBV7-6; DNA: TGTGCCAGCAGCTTAGAATTAGGGGGCGGGGAGACCCAGTACTTC; CDR3: CASSLELGGGETQYF
J: TRBJ2-3; size: NA; D: NA; V: TRBV4-2; DNA: TGTGCCAGCAGCCCCGAAGCTACTAGCACAGATACGCAGTATTTT; CDR3: CASSPEATSTDTQYF
J: TRBJ1-2; size: few; D: NA; V: TRBV10-3; DNA: TGTGCCATCAGTTCCGGACTTTATGGCTACACCTTC; CDR3: CAISSGLYGYTF
J: TRBJ2-1; size: NA; D: NA; V: TRBV27; DNA: TGTGCCAGCAGTTTAGCGGGTTCGGGGGCCAATGAGCAGTTCTTC; CDR3: CASSLAGSGANEQFF
J: TRBJ1-1; size: NA; D: NA; V: TRBV19; DNA: TGTGCCAGTAGTCCTGGGGTGAGCAACACTGAAGCTTTCTTT; CDR3: CASSPGVSNTEAFF
J: TRBJ2-1; size: NA; D: TRBD1; V: TRBV27; DNA: TGTGCCAGCAGTTCCATCGGGACAGGGGCGTCCCATGAGCAGTTCTTC; CDR3: CASSSIGTGASHEQFF
J: TRBJ2-7; size: NA; D: NA; V: TRBV4-2; DNA: TGTGCCAGCAGCCAAGGGACAGTCTCCTACGAGCAGTACTTC; CDR3: CASSQGTVSYEQYF
J: TRBJ1-3; size: NA; D: TRBD1; V: TRBV19; DNA: TGTGCCAGTACCCTAACAGGGGATCTCAACTCTGGAAACACCATATATTTT; CDR3: CASTLTGDLNSGNTIYF
J: TRBJ2-7; size: few; D: NA; V: TRBV16; DNA: TGTGCCAGCAGCCTAGGGAGCGAGCAGTACTTC; CDR3: CASSLGSEQYF
J: TRBJ1-5; size: NA; D: NA; V: TRBV7-9; DNA: TGTGCCAGCAGCTTAAGTAGCAATCAGCCCCAGCATTTT; CDR3: CASSLSSNQPQHF
J: TRBJ2-1; size: NA; D: NA; V: TRBV6-5; DNA: TGTGCCAGCAGTTACGACGACGATTCCTCCTACAATGAGCAGTTCTTC; CDR3: CASSYDDDSSYNEQFF
J: TRBJ1-2; size: NA; D: NA; V: TRBV27; DNA: TGTGCCAGCGCGCTCGGGCAGGGATTCTATGGCTACACCTTC; CDR3: CASALGQGFYGYTF
J: TRBJ2-2; size: NA; D: NA; V: TRBV10-3; DNA: TGTGCCATCAGTGACCCAGGGAACACCGGGGAGCTGTTTTTT; CDR3: CAISDPGNTGELFF
J: TRBJ2-1; size: few; D: TRBD1; V: TRBV4-2; DNA: TGTGCCAGCAGCCTGGGACAGGGGGCATTGAATGAGCAGTTCTTC; CDR3: CASSLGQGALNEQFF
J: TRBJ2-3; size: NA; D: TRBD1; V: TRBV25-1; DNA: TGTGCCAGCAGTCTCGGGGACAGGGAATGGACAGATACGCAGTATTTT; CDR3: CASSLGDREWTDTQYF
J: TRBJ1-1; size: few; D: NA; V: TRBV19; DNA: TGTGCCAGTAGTATCGCCGTGGGCACTGAAGCTTTCTTT; CDR3: CASSIAVGTEAFF
J: TRBJ2-5; size: NA; D: TRBD2; V: TRBV4-3; DNA: TGCGCCAGCAGCCAAGATCCCGTGGCTAGCGGGGCCGAGACCCAGTACTTC; CDR3: CASSQDPVASGAETQYF
J: TRBJ2-7; size: NA; D: TRBD1; V: TRBV4-1; DNA: TGCGCCAGCAGCCAGAGGGACAGGGAGTCCTACGAGCAGTACTTC; CDR3: CASSQRDRESYEQYF
J: TRBJ1-2; size: NA; D: TRBD1; V: TRBV7-6; DNA: TGTGCCAGCAGCTTAGGGACAGGGTCTCTCAACTATGGCTACACCTTC; CDR3: CASSLGTGSLNYGYTF
J: TRBJ1-1; size: few; D: NA; V: TRBV9; DNA: TGTGCCAGCAGCCTGGGTGAGAACACTGAAGCTTTCTTT; CDR3: CASSLGENTEAFF
J: TRBJ1-1; size: NA; D: NA; V: TRBV5-1; DNA: TGCGCCAGCAGCTTGGCCGAGGACTCCACTGAAGCTTTCTTT; CDR3: CASSLAEDSTEAFF
J: TRBJ2-1; size: NA; D: TRBD2; V: TRBV28; DNA: TGTGCCGTTGCGGGGGGCATCAATGAGCAGTTCTTC; CDR3: CAVAGGINEQFF
J: TRBJ1-5; size: NA; D: NA; V: TRBV6-1; DNA: TGTGCCAGCAGTGAAGCCTGGGCGGACAATCAGCCCCAGCATTTT; CDR3: CASSEAWADNQPQHF
J: TRBJ2-1; size: NA; D: NA; V: TRBV19; DNA: TGTGCCAGTAGTATCAGGGGGGGGCGATTCGATGAGCAGTTCTTC; CDR3: CASSIRGGRFDEQFF
J: TRBJ1-5; size: NA; D: NA; V: TRBV19; DNA: TGTGCCAGTAGTATTTGGGGGATGGGGGGCAATCAGCCCCAGCATTTT; CDR3: CASSIWGMGGNQPQHF